Following are 30 T cell receptor beta chains from one sample sequenced in a study of metastatic and nonmetastatic thyroid tumors. TCRdb reprocessed the PCR reads using MiXCR. The sample consists of approximately 24,000 clones, 15% of them appearing once. Treatment of any kind had been given to no patient before thyroid surgery. What was sequenced was blood. Receptor source: a female donor with papillary thyroid cancer or a benign thyroid nodule (not recorded which). Some clones in this sample may be carry-over from other donors' samples.

This clone was detected only a few times. The CDR3 nucleotides are TGTGCCAGCAGGGCCACCATTGGATCTGGAAACACCATATATTTT. The encoded protein is CASRATIGSGNTIYF. The chain recombines TRBV6-1 with TRBJ1-3; D unresolved. The CDR3 contains 15 residues. CDR1 and CDR2 (germline): MNHNS, SASEGT. Trimming removed 6 bases from V and 1 base from J, with 13 bases in between.

This clone was detected many times. Other DNA sequences in the sample encode the same CDR3. This chain uses TRBV7-2 with TRBJ1-5, with TRBD1 matching 9 bases. Trimming at V came to 1 base and at J to 7 bases, leaving 5 bases not matched to a gene. The CDR3 sequence is 15 residues long. Germline-derived CDR1 and CDR2 are SGHTA and FQGNSA. The chain's CDR3 is CASSLGDRVGQPQHF. CDR3 in DNA: TGTGCCAGCAGCTTAGGGGACAGGGTGGGACAGCCCCAGCATTTT. Based on the CDR3 plus reference TRBV7-2 and TRBJ1-5, the full variable domain is GAGVSQSPSNKVTEKGKDVELRCDPISGHTALYWYRQSLGQGLEFLIYFQGNSAPDKSGLPSDRFSAERTGGSVSTLTIQRTQQEDSAVYLCASSLGDRVGQPQHFGDGTRLSIL.

This clone was seen ten or more times. V gene TRBV10-3 combines with J gene TRBJ2-7, with unresolved D. The length of the CDR3 is 15 residues. Germline assignment: CDR1 ENHRY and CDR2 SYGVKD. Trimming removed 2 bases at V and 6 bases at J, with 17 bases between. The CDR3 DNA reads TGTGCCATCAGTGAGGCAGAACTATTTGGTTCCGAGCAGTACTTC. Protein sequence: CAISEAELFGSEQYF.

This clone showed up many times. This chain connects TRBV2 to TRBJ1-2; TRBD1 might be the D (5 bases). Trimming shortened V by 0 bases and J by 4 bases, and 12 bases separated the two germline ends. The V gene's germline CDR1 is SNHLY and CDR2 FYNNEI. The length of the CDR3 is 15 residues. The CDR3 DNA sequence: TGTGCCAGCAGTGAAGCGAGGCAGGGCATCTATGGCTACACCTTC. Amino acids: CASSEARQGIYGYTF.

Ten or more counts support this clone. The chain links TRBV3-1 to TRBJ2-2; TRBD1 matches at 9 bases. V was pared by 6 bases and J by 5 bases, with 7 bases of the junction left unmatched. Per germline, CDR1 LGHDT and CDR2 YNNKEL (reference sequence). The CDR3 contains 15 residues. The CDR3 protein is CASRSGTGLTGELFF. DNA for the CDR3: TGTGCCAGCAGATCGGGGACAGGGTTGACCGGGGAGCTGTTTTTT.

Ten or more counts support this clone. This chain links TRBV30 with TRBJ1-2; 7 nucleotides line up with TRBD1. The V segment lost 8 bases and the J segment 6 bases; nucleotides outside the gene matches: 9. Per germline, CDR1 GTSNPN and CDR2 SVGIG (reference sequence). This CDR3 has 12 amino acids. As DNA, the CDR3 is TGTGCCACCATGACAGGGAGAGATGGCTACACCTTC. Encoded protein: CATMTGRDGYTF.

This clone was seen many times. CDR3: CAWRGLAGGDTQYF. The CDR3 DNA is TGTGCCTGGAGAGGCCTAGCGGGAGGGGATACGCAGTATTTT. This rearrangement joins TRBV30 to TRBJ2-3; 12 bases are shared with TRBD2. The J segment lost 6 bases and the V segment lost 3 bases, leaving 4 bases of the junction unmatched. From germline, CDR1 is GTSNPN and CDR2 SVGIG (reference sequence). CDR3 length: 14 amino acids.

In this sample, this clone turned up many times. The V call is TRBV9, the J call TRBJ2-2; possible D gene TRBD1, 5 bases. The CDR3 contains 13 residues. The germline V gene encodes CDR1 SGDLS and CDR2 YYNGEE. Trimming cost V 0 bases and J 7 bases, with 7 bases left between them. The CDR3 DNA sequence: TGTGCCAGCAGCGTAGGCGGACACGGGGAGCTGTTTTTT. This sequence encodes CASSVGGHGELFF. The full variable domain, its missing parts supplied by reference TRBV9 and TRBJ2-2, is DSGVTQTPKHLITATGQRVTLRCSPRSGDLSVYWYQQSLDQGLQFLIQYYNGEERAKGNILERFSAQQFPDLHSELNLSSLELGDSALYFCASSVGGHGELFFGEGSRLTVL.

The chain uses TRBV6-2 or TRBV6-3 and TRBJ2-1; D not certain. The germline V gene encodes CDR1 MNHEY and CDR2 SVGEGT. This CDR3 comprises 12 residues. V was cut by 6 bases and J by 13 bases, with 16 bases left in between. The chain's CDR3 is CASSRLGNYQFF. CDR3 nucleotides: TGTGCCAGCAGCCGTCTAGGGAATTATCAGTTCTTC.

This rearrangement joins TRBV12-3 or TRBV12-4 to TRBJ1-5; D ambiguous. The CDR3 is made up of 13 amino acids. The V and J ends lost 7 bases and 0 bases respectively, with 7 bases between them. The CDR3 spells CASTPHSNQPQHF. The CDR3 DNA reads as TGTGCCAGCACTCCCCATAGCAATCAGCCCCAGCATTTT.

This clone was picked up many times. The chain uses TRBV25-1 and TRBJ2-3, with 8 bases aligning to TRBD2. Germline loops: CDR1 MGHDK, CDR2 SYGVNS. V trimming: 7 bases; J trimming: 0 bases; junction bases outside the gene matches: 6. This CDR3 has 15 residues. This chain's CDR3 is CASNDGTRSTDTQYF. CDR3 sequence (DNA): TGTGCCAGCAATGACGGGACTAGGAGCACAGATACGCAGTATTTT.

This clone has a count of ten or more. The J gene is TRBJ2-7, the V gene TRBV20-1; D possibly corresponds to TRBD2 (6 bases). Per the germline V gene, CDR1 is DFQATT and CDR2 is SNEGSKA (reference sequence). The CDR3 totals 13 residues. Trimming cost V 2 bases and J 4 bases, with 12 bases left between them. CDR3 in DNA: TGCAGTGCTAGAAACGGGAGTAAGTACGAGCAGTACTTC. This gives the protein CSARNGSKYEQYF.

This clone was recorded at least ten times. This chain connects TRBV18 to TRBJ1-2; D is possibly TRBD1 (5 bases). Germline V gene lookup returns CDR1 KGHSH and CDR2 LQKENI. V was cut by 3 bases and J by 10 bases, with 12 bases left in between. The length of the CDR3 is 12 residues. CDR3 coding DNA: TGTGCCAGCTCACCCCTCCAGGGTAACTACACCTTC. Translated: CASSPLQGNYTF.

This clone was counted ten times or more. V and J are TRBV2 and TRBJ2-1; perhaps TRBD2 as D (5 bases). Germline V gene lookup returns CDR1 SNHLY and CDR2 FYNNEI. The CDR3 runs 17 residues. The V gene lost 4 bases and the J gene lost 4 bases, with 20 bases spanning the gap. The CDR3 region has the DNA TGTGCCAGCAGTGTAATCCTCGGGGAACCTCCATACAATGAGCAGTTCTTC. Amino acid sequence: CASSVILGEPPYNEQFF. The full variable domain, rest sourced from reference TRBV2 and TRBJ2-1, is EPEVTQTPSHQVTQMGQEVILRCVPISNHLYFYWYRQILGQKVEFLVSFYNNEISEKSEIFDDQFSVERPDGSNFTLKIRSTKLEDSAMYFCASSVILGEPPYNEQFFGPGTRLTVL.

This clone came up many times. Sequence at one end of the junction differs from germline and may be a read error. Other DNA sequences within the sample encode an identical CDR3. The chain links TRBV15 to TRBJ2-1, with D tentatively TRBD1 (6 bases). The CDR3 length is 15 residues. Germline CDR1 and CDR2: LNHNV and YYDKDF (reference sequence). The CDR3 region is CATSRNRDTYNEQFF. The CDR3 DNA reads TGTGCCACCAGCCGTAACAGGGATACCTATAATGAGCAGTTCTTC.

This clone came up many times. The chain recombines TRBV28 with TRBJ1-1; TRBD1 aligns across 10 bases. Germline values: CDR1 MDHEN, CDR2 SYDVKM. The CDR3 is 15 residues long. The V gene end was trimmed by 3 bases and the J gene end by 6 bases; junction bases not matched to a gene: 7. CDR3 bases: TGTGCCAGCAGTTTGGGGGGACAGGGGATCGCTGAAGCTTTCTTT. Amino acid sequence: CASSLGGQGIAEAFF.

This clone showed up many times. This rearrangement joins TRBV6-1 to TRBJ2-6; D ambiguous. Per germline, CDR1 MNHNS and CDR2 SASEGT. The CDR3 length is 15 residues. The V gene lost 4 bases and the J gene lost 3 bases, with 10 bases spanning the gap. The CDR3 sequence: CASSGVGFGANVLTF. The CDR3 nucleotides read TGTGCCAGCAGTGGAGTGGGTTTTGGGGCCAACGTCCTGACTTTC.

This clone was detected many times. This chain joins TRBV29-1 and TRBJ2-7; 8 nucleotides align to TRBD2. CDR3 length equals 13 residues. V shed 1 base, J shed 6 bases, and the junction held 5 bases outside the gene matches. Germline values: CDR1 SQVTM, CDR2 ANQGSEA. The chain's CDR3 is CSVEVREGREQYF. In nucleotides, the CDR3 is TGCAGCGTTGAAGTTCGGGAGGGCCGCGAGCAGTACTTC.

At least ten counts were recorded for this clone. The V gene is TRBV4-2, the J gene TRBJ1-1; D is undetermined. Looked up from germline, CDR1 is LGHNA and CDR2 is YNFKEQ. The CDR3 sequence is 15 residues long. Trimming stripped 0 bases from V and 5 bases from J, with 13 bases between. The CDR3 protein is CASSQDHGRRTEAFF. In DNA, the CDR3 is TGTGCCAGCAGCCAAGACCACGGGCGCAGGACTGAAGCTTTCTTT.

This clone has a count of ten or more. The genes are TRBV20-1 and TRBJ2-5; D not certain. Germline CDR1 and CDR2: DFQATT and SNEGSKA (reference sequence). V lost 3 bases to trimming and J lost 3 bases, with 17 bases between them. The CDR3 sequence is 15 residues long. CDR3 nucleotide sequence: TGCAGTGCTAGCGATCCCTCAGCTGGCAAAGAGACCCAGTACTTC. Its protein is CSASDPSAGKETQYF.

The rearrangement uses TRBV19 and TRBJ1-2, with D tentatively TRBD1 (6 bases). V was trimmed by 7 bases and J by 8 bases, leaving 20 bases between them. The CDR3 loop spans 14 amino acids. Germline-derived CDR1 and CDR2 are LNHDA and SQIVND (reference sequence). The CDR3 coding sequence is TGTGCCAGTACGTACGCCAGGGGAGAAGAAGGCTACACCTTC. Its protein product is CASTYARGEEGYTF.

This clone showed up many times. An end of the junction differs from the germline gene, which may be a read error. This specimen includes other DNA sequences encoding the same CDR3. The genes are TRBV13 and TRBJ1-1; no firm D call. The CDR3 has 15 residues. The germline gives CDR1 PRHDT, CDR2 FYEKMQ (reference sequence). The CDR3 loop reads CASSYEQTGNTEAFF. Here the CDR3 DNA reads TGTGCCAGCAGCTACGAACAAACTGGGAACACCGAAGCTTTCTTT.

This clone was observed many times. This rearrangement joins TRBV7-2 to TRBJ2-7, with 11 bases identical to TRBD1. In germline, CDR1 is SGHTA, CDR2 FQGNSA. CDR3 length equals 14 residues. J was trimmed by 6 bases and V by 5 bases; bases with no gene match: 6. CDR3 region: CASSPGQGAGEQYF. CDR3 sequence (DNA): TGTGCCAGCAGCCCCGGACAGGGGGCAGGCGAGCAGTACTTC.

The V and J genes are TRBV4-1 and TRBJ2-1; TRBD2 matches at 10 bases. After removal of 0 bases from V and 13 bases from J, the junction contained 18 bases not matched to a gene. Looked up from germline, CDR1 is MGHRA and CDR2 is YSYEKL. This CDR3 contains 18 residues. DNA of the CDR3: TGCGCCAGCAGCCAAGATACGCACGCGGCGAGCGGGAGGGGTGATCAGTTCTTC. As protein: CASSQDTHAASGRGDQFF.

This clone was detected ten times or more. This CDR3 reads CASSEGGRFYYGYTF. The DNA of the CDR3 is TGTGCCAGCAGTGAGGGTGGCAGATTCTACTATGGCTACACCTTC. The V gene is TRBV6-1, the J gene TRBJ1-2; no firm D call. V lost 3 bases and J 3 bases, leaving 14 bases between the germline ends. Germline V lookup: CDR1 MNHNS, CDR2 SASEGT. This CDR3 is 15 amino acids long.

This chain connects TRBV4-1 to TRBJ2-7; TRBD1 aligns across 9 bases. The J segment lost 3 bases and the V segment lost 4 bases, leaving 7 bases of the junction unmatched. The length of the CDR3 is 15 residues. Germline CDR1 and CDR2: MGHRA and YSYEKL. CDR3 protein: CASSPAKTGGYEQYF. The CDR3 coding sequence is TGCGCCAGCAGCCCAGCAAAGACAGGGGGCTACGAGCAGTACTTC.

This clone has a count of ten or more. The chain employs TRBV20-1 and TRBJ2-3; 7 bases agree with TRBD2. Unmatched junction bases numbered 11, after V lost 1 base and J lost 10 bases. Germline-derived CDR1 and CDR2 are DFQATT and SNEGSKA (reference sequence). This CDR3 comprises 14 residues. This CDR3 reads CSARGSGYSIPQYF. CDR3 sequence (DNA): TGCAGTGCTAGAGGTAGCGGGTACTCCATCCCGCAGTATTTT.

This clone was detected ten times or more. The V call is TRBV6-1, the J call TRBJ2-5; possible D gene TRBD2, 6 bases. Germline CDR1 and CDR2: MNHNS and SASEGT. The CDR3 totals 15 residues. With 7 bases removed from V and 4 bases from J, the gap between germline ends came to 19 bases. CDR3 sequence reads: CASTDRDGGAETQYF. In DNA form, the CDR3 reads TGTGCCAGCACCGACCGGGACGGGGGAGCAGAGACCCAGTACTTC.

This clone was found many times. This chain uses TRBV6-1 with TRBJ2-4; D is undetermined. Germline V CDR1 and CDR2: MNHNS, SASEGT. The CDR3 is made up of 15 amino acids. The V end lost 2 bases, the J end lost 2 bases, and 10 bases lay between the germline ends. The CDR3 protein is CASSEMWSSKNIQYF. DNA of the CDR3: TGTGCCAGCAGTGAAATGTGGTCTTCCAAAAACATTCAGTACTTC.

This clone was seen ten or more times. The V and J genes are TRBV5-5 and TRBJ2-2, with D unclear. V was clipped by 3 bases and J by 7 bases, with 19 bases between them. This CDR3 region has 16 residues. CDR1 and CDR2 (germline): SGHKS, YYEKEE (reference sequence). The DNA of the CDR3 is TGTGCCAGCAGCTCATCTACCATCCCCCCTCACGGGGAGCTGTTTTTT. It yields the protein CASSSSTIPPHGELFF.